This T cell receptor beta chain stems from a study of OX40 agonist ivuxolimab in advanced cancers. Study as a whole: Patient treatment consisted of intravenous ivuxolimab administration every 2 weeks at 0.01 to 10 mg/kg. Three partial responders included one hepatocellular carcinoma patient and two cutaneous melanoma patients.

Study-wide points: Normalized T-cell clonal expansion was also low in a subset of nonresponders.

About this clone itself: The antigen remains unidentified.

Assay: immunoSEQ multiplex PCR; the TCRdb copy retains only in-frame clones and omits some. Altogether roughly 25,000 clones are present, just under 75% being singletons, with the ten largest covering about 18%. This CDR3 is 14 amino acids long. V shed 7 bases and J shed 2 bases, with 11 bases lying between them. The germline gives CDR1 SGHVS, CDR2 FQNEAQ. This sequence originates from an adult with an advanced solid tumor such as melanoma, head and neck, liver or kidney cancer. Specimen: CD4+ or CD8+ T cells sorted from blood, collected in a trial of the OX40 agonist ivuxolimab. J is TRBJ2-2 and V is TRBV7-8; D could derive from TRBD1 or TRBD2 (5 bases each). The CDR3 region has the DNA TGTGCCAGCAAAGAGAGGGGAAACACCGGGGAGCTGTTTTTT. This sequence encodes CASKERGNTGELFF. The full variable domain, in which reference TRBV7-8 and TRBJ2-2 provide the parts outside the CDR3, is GAGVSQSPRYKVAKRGQDVALRCDPISGHVSLFWYQQALGQGPEFLTYFQNEAQLDKSGLPSDRFFAERPEGSVSTLKIQRTQQEDSAVYLCASKERGNTGELFFGEGSRLTVL.